This T cell receptor beta chain was profiled in a study of graft-versus-host responses after intestinal transplantation. The wider study: Each recipient received anti-thymocyte globulin induction, then tacrolimus and steroids for about 3 years.

Method: immunoSEQ multiplex PCR; TCRdb's copy keeps in-frame clones and lacks some. Of roughly 93,000 clones in the sample, around 93% were seen once. A word on this clone: Its cognate antigen is unknown.

The J segment lost 5 bases and the V segment lost 2 bases, leaving 9 bases of the junction unmatched. CDR3 length: 15 amino acids. Germline V CDR1 and CDR2: GTSNPN, SVGIG (reference sequence). The origin of this receptor is a human donor who was the organ donor for an intestinal transplant. The source material was unstimulated CD8+ T cells sorted from spleen or lymph node cells, sampled before transplant. The chain links TRBV30 to TRBJ2-1; 7 bases line up with TRBD1. DNA for the CDR3: TGTGCCTGGAGTAACCCGGGACAGACACACAATGAGCAGTTCTTC. This translates into CAWSNPGQTHNEQFF.